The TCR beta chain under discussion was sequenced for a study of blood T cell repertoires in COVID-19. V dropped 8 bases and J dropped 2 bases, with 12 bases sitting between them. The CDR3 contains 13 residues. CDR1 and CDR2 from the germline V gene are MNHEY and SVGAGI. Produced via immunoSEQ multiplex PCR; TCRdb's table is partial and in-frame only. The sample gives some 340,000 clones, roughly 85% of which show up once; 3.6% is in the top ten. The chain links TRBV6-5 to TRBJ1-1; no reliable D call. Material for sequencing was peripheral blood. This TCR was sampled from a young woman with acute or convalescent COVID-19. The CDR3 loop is CASSAGFNTEAFF. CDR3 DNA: TGTGCCAGCTCCGCCGGGTTCAACACTGAAGCTTTCTTT.